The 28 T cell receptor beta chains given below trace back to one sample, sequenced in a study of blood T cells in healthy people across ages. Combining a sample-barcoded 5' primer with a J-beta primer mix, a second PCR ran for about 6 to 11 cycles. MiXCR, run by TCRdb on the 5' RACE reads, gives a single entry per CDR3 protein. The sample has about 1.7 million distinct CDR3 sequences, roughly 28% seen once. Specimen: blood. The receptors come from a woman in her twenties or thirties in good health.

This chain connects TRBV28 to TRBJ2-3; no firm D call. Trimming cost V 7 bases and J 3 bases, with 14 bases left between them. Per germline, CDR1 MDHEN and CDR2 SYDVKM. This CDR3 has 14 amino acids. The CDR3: CASNPPSSTDTQYF. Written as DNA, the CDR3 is TGTGCCAGCAATCCCCCTAGTTCTACAGATACGCAGTATTTT.

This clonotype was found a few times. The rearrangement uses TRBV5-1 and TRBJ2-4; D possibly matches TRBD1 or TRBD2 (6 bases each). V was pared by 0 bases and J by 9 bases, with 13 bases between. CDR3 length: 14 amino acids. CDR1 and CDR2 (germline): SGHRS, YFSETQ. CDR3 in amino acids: CASSLDSGAVIQYF. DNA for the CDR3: TGCGCCAGCAGCTTGGACTCGGGGGCTGTCATTCAGTACTTC.

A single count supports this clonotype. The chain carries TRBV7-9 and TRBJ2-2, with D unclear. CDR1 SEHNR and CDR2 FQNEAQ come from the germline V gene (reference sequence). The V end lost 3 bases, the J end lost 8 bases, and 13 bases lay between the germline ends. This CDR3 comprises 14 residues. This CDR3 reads CASSFPGLVGELFF. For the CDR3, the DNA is TGTGCCAGCAGCTTCCCCGGTCTCGTGGGGGAGCTGTTTTTT.

CDR3 sequence: CASTSGGNTEAFF. DNA of the CDR3: TGTGCCAGCACCTCGGGCGGGAACACTGAAGCTTTCTTT. V gene TRBV6-6 combines with J gene TRBJ1-1; D uncertain. Looked up from germline, CDR1 is MNHNY and CDR2 is SVGAGI (reference sequence). The CDR3 consists of 13 residues. V was cut by 7 bases and J by 1 base, with 10 bases left in between.

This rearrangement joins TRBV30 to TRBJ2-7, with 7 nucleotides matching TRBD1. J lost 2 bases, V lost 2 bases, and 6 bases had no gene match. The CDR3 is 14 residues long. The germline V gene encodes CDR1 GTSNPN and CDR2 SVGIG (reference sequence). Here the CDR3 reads CAWSLRDRAYEQYF. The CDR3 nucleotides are TGTGCCTGGAGTCTCCGGGACAGAGCCTACGAGCAGTACTTC.

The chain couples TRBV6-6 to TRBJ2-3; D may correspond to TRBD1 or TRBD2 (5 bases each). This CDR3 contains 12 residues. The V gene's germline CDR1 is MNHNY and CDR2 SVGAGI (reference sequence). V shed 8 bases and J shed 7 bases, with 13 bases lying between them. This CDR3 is CASARDAYTQYF. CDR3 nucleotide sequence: TGTGCCAGCGCTAGGGACGCTTATACGCAGTATTTT.

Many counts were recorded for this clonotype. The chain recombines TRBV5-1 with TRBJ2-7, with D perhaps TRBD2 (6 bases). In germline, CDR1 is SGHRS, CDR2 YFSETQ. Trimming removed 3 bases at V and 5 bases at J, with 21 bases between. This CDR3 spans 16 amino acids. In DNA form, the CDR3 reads TGCGCCAGCAGCTCAAGCCCCCGGGACTTATTACACGAGCAGTACTTC. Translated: CASSSSPRDLLHEQYF.

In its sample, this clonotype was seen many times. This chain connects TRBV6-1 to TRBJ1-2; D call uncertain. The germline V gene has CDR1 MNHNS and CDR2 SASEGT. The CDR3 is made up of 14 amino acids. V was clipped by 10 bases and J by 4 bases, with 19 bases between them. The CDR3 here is CATSPGGSGYGYTF. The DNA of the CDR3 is TGTGCCACCTCCCCCGGAGGGAGCGGCTATGGCTACACCTTC.

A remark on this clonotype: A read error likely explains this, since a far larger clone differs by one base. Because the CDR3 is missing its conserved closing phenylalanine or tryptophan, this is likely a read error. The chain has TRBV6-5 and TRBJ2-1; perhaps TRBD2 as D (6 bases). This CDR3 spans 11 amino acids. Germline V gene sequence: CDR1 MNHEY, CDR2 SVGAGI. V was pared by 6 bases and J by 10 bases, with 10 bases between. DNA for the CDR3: TGTGCCAGCAGCCCCGGAGGGGAGCAGTTCGTC. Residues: CASSPGGEQFV.

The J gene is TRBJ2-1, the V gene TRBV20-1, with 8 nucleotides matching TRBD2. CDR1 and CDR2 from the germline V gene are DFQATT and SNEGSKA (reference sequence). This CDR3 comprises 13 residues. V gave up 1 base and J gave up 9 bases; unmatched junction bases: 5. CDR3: CSARAGGPGEQFF. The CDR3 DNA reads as TGCAGTGCTAGAGCGGGGGGGCCGGGTGAGCAGTTCTTC.

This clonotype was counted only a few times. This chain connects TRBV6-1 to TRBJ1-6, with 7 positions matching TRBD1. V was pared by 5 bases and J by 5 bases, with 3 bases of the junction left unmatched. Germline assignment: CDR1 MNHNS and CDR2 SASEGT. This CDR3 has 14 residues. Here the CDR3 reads CASSRGTDNSPLHF. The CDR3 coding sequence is TGTGCCAGCAGTCGGGGGACAGATAATTCACCCCTCCACTTT.

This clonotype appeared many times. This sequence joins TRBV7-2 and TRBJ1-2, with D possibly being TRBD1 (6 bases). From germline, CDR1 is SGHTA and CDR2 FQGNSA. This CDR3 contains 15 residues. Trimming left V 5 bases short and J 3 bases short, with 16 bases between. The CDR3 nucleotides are TGTGCCAGCAGCACAACACAGGGAGCGTACTATGGCTACACCTTC. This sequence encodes CASSTTQGAYYGYTF.

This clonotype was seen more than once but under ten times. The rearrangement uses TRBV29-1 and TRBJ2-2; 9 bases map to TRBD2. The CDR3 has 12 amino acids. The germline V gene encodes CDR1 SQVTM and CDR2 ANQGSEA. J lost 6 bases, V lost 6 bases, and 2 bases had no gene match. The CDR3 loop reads CSVRLAAGELFF. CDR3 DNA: TGCAGCGTAAGACTAGCGGCCGGGGAGCTGTTTTTT.

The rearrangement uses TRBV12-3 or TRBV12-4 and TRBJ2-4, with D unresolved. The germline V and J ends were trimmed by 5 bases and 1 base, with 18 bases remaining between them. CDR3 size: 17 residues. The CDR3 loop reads CASSPAAYVGAKNIQYF. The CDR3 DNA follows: TGTGCCAGCAGTCCAGCCGCGTACGTTGGGGCCAAAAACATTCAGTACTTC.

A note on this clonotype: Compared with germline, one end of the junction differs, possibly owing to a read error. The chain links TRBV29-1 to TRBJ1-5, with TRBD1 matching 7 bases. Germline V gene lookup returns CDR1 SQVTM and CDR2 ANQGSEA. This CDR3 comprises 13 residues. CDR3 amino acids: CGVEGTDNQPQHF. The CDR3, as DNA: TGCGGCGTTGAAGGGACAGACAATCAGCCCCAGCATTTT.

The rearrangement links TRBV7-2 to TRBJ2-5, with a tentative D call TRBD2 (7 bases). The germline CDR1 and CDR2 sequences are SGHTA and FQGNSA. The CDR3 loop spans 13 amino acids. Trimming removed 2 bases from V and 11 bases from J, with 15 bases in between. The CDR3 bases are TGTGCCAGCAGCTTAATCCAGGAGGGGGGGCAGTACTTC. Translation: CASSLIQEGGQYF.

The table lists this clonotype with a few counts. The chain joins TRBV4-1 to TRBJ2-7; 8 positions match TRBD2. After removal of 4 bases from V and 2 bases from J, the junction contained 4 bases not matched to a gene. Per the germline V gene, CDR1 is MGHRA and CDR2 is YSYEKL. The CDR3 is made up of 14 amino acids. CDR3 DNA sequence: TGCGCCAGCAGCCTCCAAGCGGGGGCCTACGAGCAGTACTTC. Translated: CASSLQAGAYEQYF.

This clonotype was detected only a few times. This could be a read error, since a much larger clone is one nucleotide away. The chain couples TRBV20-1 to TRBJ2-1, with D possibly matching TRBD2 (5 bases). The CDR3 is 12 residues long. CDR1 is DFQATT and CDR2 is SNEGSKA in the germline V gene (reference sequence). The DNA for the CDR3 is TGCAGTACTAGAAGCTCCTACAATGAGCAGTTCTTC. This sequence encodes CSTRSSYNEQFF.

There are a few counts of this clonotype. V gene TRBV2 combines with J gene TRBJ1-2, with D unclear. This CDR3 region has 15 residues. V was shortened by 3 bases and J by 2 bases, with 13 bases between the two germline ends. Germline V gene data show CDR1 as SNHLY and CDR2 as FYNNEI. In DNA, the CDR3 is TGTGCCAGCAGTGAGGGAATGGCGGACAACTATGGCTACACCTTC. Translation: CASSEGMADNYGYTF.

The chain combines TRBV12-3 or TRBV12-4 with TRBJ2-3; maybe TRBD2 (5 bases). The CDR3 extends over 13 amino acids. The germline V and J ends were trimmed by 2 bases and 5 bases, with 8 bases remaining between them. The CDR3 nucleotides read TGTGCCAGCAGTTTAACGGAGGAAGATACGCAGTATTTT. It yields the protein CASSLTEEDTQYF.

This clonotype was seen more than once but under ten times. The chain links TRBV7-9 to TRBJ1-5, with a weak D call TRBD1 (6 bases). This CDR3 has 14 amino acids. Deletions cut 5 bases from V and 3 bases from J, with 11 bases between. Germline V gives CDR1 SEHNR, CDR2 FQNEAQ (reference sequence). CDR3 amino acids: CASSNRTVNQPQHF. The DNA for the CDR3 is TGTGCCAGCAGCAACCGGACAGTCAATCAGCCCCAGCATTTT.

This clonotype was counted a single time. This chain's CDR3 is CSAWDRGPNIQYF. In DNA form, the CDR3 reads TGCAGTGCCTGGGACAGGGGGCCGAACATTCAGTACTTC. The J gene is TRBJ2-4, the V gene TRBV20-1; 12 bases are a match to TRBD1. Germline values: CDR1 DFQATT, CDR2 SNEGSKA (reference sequence). V lost 6 bases, J lost 7 bases, and 4 bases stayed unmatched. The CDR3 is made up of 13 amino acids.

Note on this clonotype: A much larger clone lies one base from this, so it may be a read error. The DNA for the CDR3 is TGTGCCATCAGTACTAGCGGAGGGCCAGATGCGCAGTATTTT. Translated: CAISTSGGPDAQYF. The chain recombines TRBV10-3 with TRBJ2-3; 8 positions agree with TRBD2. CDR3 size: 14 residues. The V gene's germline CDR1 is ENHRY and CDR2 SYGVKD.

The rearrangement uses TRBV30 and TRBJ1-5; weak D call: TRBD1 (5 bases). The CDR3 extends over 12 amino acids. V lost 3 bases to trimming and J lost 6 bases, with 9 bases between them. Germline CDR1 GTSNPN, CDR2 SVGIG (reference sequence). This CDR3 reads CAWSPGTQPQHF. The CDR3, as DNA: TGTGCCTGGAGCCCAGGGACTCAGCCCCAGCATTTT.

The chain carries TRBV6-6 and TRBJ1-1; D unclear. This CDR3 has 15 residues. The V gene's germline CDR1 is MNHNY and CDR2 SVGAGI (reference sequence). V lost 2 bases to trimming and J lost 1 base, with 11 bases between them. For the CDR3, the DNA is TGTGCCAGCAGTTACGCGACCGACGGGAACACTGAAGCTTTCTTT. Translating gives CASSYATDGNTEAFF.

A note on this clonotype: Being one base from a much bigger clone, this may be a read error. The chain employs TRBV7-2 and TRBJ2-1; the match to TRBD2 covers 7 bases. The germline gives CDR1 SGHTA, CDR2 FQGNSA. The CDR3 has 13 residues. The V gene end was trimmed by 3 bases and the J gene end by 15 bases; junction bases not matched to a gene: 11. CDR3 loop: CASSLESGGRGFF. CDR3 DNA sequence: TGTGCCAGCAGCTTGGAGTCGGGAGGAAGGGGGTTCTTC.

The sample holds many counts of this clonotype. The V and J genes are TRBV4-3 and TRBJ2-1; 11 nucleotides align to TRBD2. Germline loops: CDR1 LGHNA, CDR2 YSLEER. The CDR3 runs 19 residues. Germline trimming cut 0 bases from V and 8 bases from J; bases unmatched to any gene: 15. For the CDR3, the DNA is TGCGCCAGCAGCCAAGATTTGGCCCGCTCTAGCGGGAGGAGCGATGAGCAGTTCTTC. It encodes CASSQDLARSSGRSDEQFF.

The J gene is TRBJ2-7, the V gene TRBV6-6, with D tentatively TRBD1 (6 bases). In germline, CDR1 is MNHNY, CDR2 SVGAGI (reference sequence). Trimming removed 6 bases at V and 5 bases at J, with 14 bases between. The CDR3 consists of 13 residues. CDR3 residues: CASRQGIWDEQYF. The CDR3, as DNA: TGTGCCAGCAGACAGGGAATTTGGGACGAGCAGTACTTC.